These T cell receptor beta chains were read from a single sample in a study of cytomegalovirus exposure and HLA in healthy donors. Sequencing was performed with immunoSEQ multiplex PCR; in TCRdb, only in-frame clones are kept and a portion is missing. The data show some 30,000 clones, just under 90% seen once. Sequenced material: PBMCs. The receptors here all came from a boy between 5 and 17 years old in good health and CMV-seronegative. Each CDR3 is given with its conserved first and last residue. D genes are given only for firm matches. Clone size is stated in some rows and not others, as once, few, many or a class when expanded.

d_call clone_size j_call cdr3_length v_call cdr3_nt cdr3_aa
TRBD2 . TRBJ2-5 17 TRBV2 TGTGCCAGCAGTGAAGGGCCACTAGCGGGACGCCAAGAGACCCAGTACTTC CASSEGPLAGRQETQYF
. . TRBJ2-5 14 TRBV19 TGTGCCAGTAGTATAGATTCGGGGAGGAAGACCCAGTACTTC CASSIDSGRKTQYF
TRBD2 . TRBJ2-1 14 TRBV2 TGTGCCAGTACTAGCGGCCTCTCCTACAATGAGCAGTTCTTC CASTSGLSYNEQFF
TRBD2 . TRBJ2-2 19 TRBV5-1 TGCGCCAGCAGCCAGATAAGACTAGCGGGGGACCCGAACACCGGGGAGCTGTTTTTT CASSQIRLAGDPNTGELFF
. . TRBJ2-3 12 TRBV19 TGTGCCAGTAGTATAACTTCAGATACGCAGTATTTT CASSITSDTQYF
TRBD1 few TRBJ1-2 12 TRBV29-1 TGCAGCGTTGGAAGGGGGCGTAATGGCTACTCCTTC CSVGRGRNGYSF
TRBD1 . TRBJ2-7 14 TRBV6-5 TGTGCCAGCAGTTATGGGACAGGTATCTACGAGCAGTACTTC CASSYGTGIYEQYF
TRBD1 . TRBJ2-7 16 TRBV27 TGTGCCAGCAGTTTATCGACCGACAGGGGGCCTAACGAGCAGTACTTC CASSLSTDRGPNEQYF
. few TRBJ2-6 17 TRBV7-2 TGTGCCAGCAGTTATCGGGGACTTCCCTCTGGGGCCAACGTCCTGACTTTC CASSYRGLPSGANVLTF
TRBD2 . TRBJ2-1 16 TRBV4-1 TGCGCCAGCAGCCAAGTGTTCAGCGGGGGGATTAATGAGCAGTTCTTC CASSQVFSGGINEQFF
. . TRBJ2-7 12 TRBV7-9 TGTGCCAGCAGCTACGGGTCCTACGAGCAGTACTTC CASSYGSYEQYF
. . TRBJ2-1 18 TRBV7-2 TGTGCCAGCAGCTTAGAGGGGCGGGGCAGGAGCTCCTACAATGAGCAGTTCTTC CASSLEGRGRSSYNEQFF
TRBD1 few TRBJ1-2 16 TRBV6-6 TGTGCCAGCAGTTACGGGCAGCTGGGACAGGTCTATGGCTACACCTTC CASSYGQLGQVYGYTF
. once TRBJ2-3 17 TRBV6-1 TGTGCCAGCAGTGATTTCTGGGACTCCAAGTCCACAGATACGCAGTATTTT CASSDFWDSKSTDTQYF
. once TRBJ1-5 16 TRBV6-6 TGTGCCAGCAGTTACGGTACCTCAGGGCTTGTTCAGCCCCAGCATTTT CASSYGTSGLVQPQHF
TRBD1 . TRBJ2-2 15 TRBV28 TGTGCCAGCAGCGGCTCGGGGGACAGGGCCGGGGAGCTGTTTTTT CASSGSGDRAGELFF
TRBD1 . TRBJ1-2 15 TRBV7-2 TGTGCCAGCAGCCCGGAGACAGGGATGAACTATGGCTACACCTTC CASSPETGMNYGYTF
. . TRBJ2-5 12 TRBV7-2 TGTGCCAGCAGCTCGTACCAAGAGACCCAGTACTTC CASSSYQETQYF
. . TRBJ2-5 11 TRBV29-1 TGCAGCGTCGGATTGAGGGAGACCCAGTACTTC CSVGLRETQYF
TRBD2 . TRBJ2-7 15 TRBV27 TGTGCCAGCACTCCGACTAGCGGGGGGGCTGGCGAGCAGTACTTC CASTPTSGGAGEQYF
. once TRBJ1-6 16 TRBV19 TGTGCCAGTAGCTCCTCCCGACAAATTTATAATTCACCCCTCCACTTT CASSSSRQIYNSPLHF
TRBD2 . TRBJ2-5 17 TRBV18 TGTGCCAGCTCACCACCGGTAGCGGGGGGCCCTCAAGAGACCCAGTACTTC CASSPPVAGGPQETQYF
. once TRBJ1-2 14 TRBV7-9 TGTGCCAGCAGCTTAGCCGACAGGTCTCGCGGCTACACCTTC CASSLADRSRGYTF